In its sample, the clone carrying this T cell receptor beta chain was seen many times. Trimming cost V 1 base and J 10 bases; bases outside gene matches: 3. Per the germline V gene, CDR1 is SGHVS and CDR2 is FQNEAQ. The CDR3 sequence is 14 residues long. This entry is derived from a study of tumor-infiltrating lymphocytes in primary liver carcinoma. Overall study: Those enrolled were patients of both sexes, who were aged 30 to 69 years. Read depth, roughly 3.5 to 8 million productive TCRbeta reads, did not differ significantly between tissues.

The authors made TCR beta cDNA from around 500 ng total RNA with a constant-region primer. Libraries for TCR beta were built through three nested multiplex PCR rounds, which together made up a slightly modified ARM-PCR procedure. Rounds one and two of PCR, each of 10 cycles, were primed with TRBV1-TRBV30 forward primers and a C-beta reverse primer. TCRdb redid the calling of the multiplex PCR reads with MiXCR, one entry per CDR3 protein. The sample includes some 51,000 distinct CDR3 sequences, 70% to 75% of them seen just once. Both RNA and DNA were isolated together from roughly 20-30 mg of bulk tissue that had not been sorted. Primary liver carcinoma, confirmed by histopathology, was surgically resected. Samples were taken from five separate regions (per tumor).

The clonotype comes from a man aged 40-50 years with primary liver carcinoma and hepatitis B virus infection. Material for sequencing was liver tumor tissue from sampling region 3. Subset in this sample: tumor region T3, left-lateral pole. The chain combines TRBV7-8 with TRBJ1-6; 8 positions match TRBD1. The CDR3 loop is CASSLGTGTSPLHF. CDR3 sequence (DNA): TGTGCCAGCAGCTTAGGGACAGGGACGTCACCCCTCCACTTT.